This TCR beta chain emerged from a study of T cell repertoires in cytomegalovirus infection. Study information: It can be stated that public TCR beta signatures indicated CMV infection as well as a matching HLA type.

MiXCR, run by TCRdb on the reads, gives a single entry per CDR3 protein. Of 680,000 or so distinct CDR3 sequences detected, 35% to 40% appear once; the ten largest clones hold under 3%. V lost 1 base and J lost 7; bases outside the gene matches: 6. The V gene's germline CDR1 is SGHRS and CDR2 YFSETQ. This CDR3 spans 14 amino acids. Points from the study as a whole: Cumulative public TCR beta family frequency identified CMV carriers with the relevant HLA. There were HLA-C-restricted CMV-specific TCR beta clonotypes dominating the ex vivo response.

Remarks on this clonotype: Its antigen is currently unknown.

V and J are TRBV5-1 and TRBJ1-1; 8 nucleotides line up with TRBD1. The specimen was PBMCs. This TCR derives from a human donor in good health (CMV status not recorded). Some clones in this sample may be carry-over from other donors' samples. In DNA, the CDR3 is TGCGCCAGCAGCTTGCCCGGACAGGGCCGTGAAGCTTTCTTT. This sequence encodes CASSLPGQGREAFF. Drawing the rest from reference TRBV5-1 and TRBJ1-1, the complete variable domain is KAGVTQTPRYLIKTRGQQVTLSCSPISGHRSVSWYQQTPGQGLQFLFEYFSETQRNKGNFPGRFSGRQFSNSRSEMNVSTLELGDSALYLCASSLPGQGREAFFGQGTRLTVV.